This passage covers 6 T cell receptor beta chains from one sample sequenced in a study of tumor-infiltrating lymphocytes in primary liver carcinoma. With around 490 ng total RNA as template and a constant-region primer, TCR beta cDNA was made. Three-round nested multiplex PCR performed with slightly modified ARM-PCR produced the TCR beta libraries. Use of TRBV1-TRBV30 forward primers with a C-beta reverse primer characterized the first two PCR rounds, which lasted nine to eleven cycles each. TCRdb fed the multiplex PCR reads into MiXCR, producing one record per CDR3 protein. Here the sample spans 250,000 to 400,000 distinct CDR3 sequences, approximately 65% being singletons. Unsorted whole blood supplied the RNA, and germline DNA was extracted too. Sequencing was performed on peripheral blood. The receptors come from a man in his forties or fifties with primary liver carcinoma and hepatitis B virus infection.

The chain links TRBV10-1 to TRBJ2-3, with D possibly TRBD2 on 6 matching bases. Germline V gene data show CDR1 as WNHNN and CDR2 as SYGVQD (reference sequence). With 0 bases removed from V and 2 bases from J, the gap between germline ends came to 9 bases. The length of the CDR3 is 15 residues. CDR3 protein: CASSESGLHTDTQYF. CDR3 in DNA: TGCGCCAGCAGTGAGTCGGGACTCCACACAGATACGCAGTATTTT.

This clonotype occurred a few times. A single base separates this from a much larger clone, so it may be a read error. This chain uses TRBV29-1 with TRBJ2-7; TRBD1 is a possible D gene (6 bases). Germline CDR1 reads SQVTM; CDR2 reads ANQGSEA. CDR3 length: 11 residues. CDR3 in amino acids: CSVLRGYELYF. The CDR3 DNA reads TGCAGCGTTTTGAGGGGGTACGAGCTGTACTTC.

This clonotype was recorded a few times. The rearrangement joins TRBV7-8 to TRBJ1-5; D perhaps matches TRBD1 (5 bases). The V gene's germline CDR1 is SGHVS and CDR2 FQNEAQ. The CDR3 length is 15 residues. Trimming pared 3 bases from V and 7 bases from J, leaving 16 bases between. CDR3 bases: TGTGCCAGCAGCTTCTTTAGGGACGTTACGCAGCCCCAGCATTTT. Residues: CASSFFRDVTQPQHF.

The rearrangement links TRBV7-9 to TRBJ2-1; 14 nucleotides agree with TRBD2. CDR1 and CDR2 (germline): SEHNR, FQNEAQ (reference sequence). The trim removed 1 base at V and 9 bases at J, leaving 2 bases unmatched. The CDR3 loop spans 15 amino acids. The CDR3 DNA is TGTGCCAGCAGCTTAGGACTAGCGGGAGGGAGTGAGCAGTTCTTC. Amino acids: CASSLGLAGGSEQFF.

Note on this clonotype: A much larger clone differs by one base, so this may be a read error. The chain uses TRBV6-2 or TRBV6-3 and TRBJ2-1; 13 bases agree with TRBD2. With 8 bases clipped from V and 7 bases from J, the junction kept 11 bases outside the gene matches. Germline CDR1 MNHEY, CDR2 SVGEGT. The CDR3 runs to 16 residues. CDR3 coding DNA: TGTGCCAGCGGTCCGAGACTAGCGGGAGGTGTAAATGAGCAGTTCTTC. Amino acid sequence: CASGPRLAGGVNEQFF.

This clonotype was found many times. This rearrangement joins TRBV6-5 to TRBJ2-7, with D possibly being TRBD1 (5 bases). The V end lost 3 bases, the J end lost 3 bases, and 12 bases lay between the germline ends. The CDR3 has 14 amino acids. The germline gives CDR1 MNHEY, CDR2 SVGAGI. For the CDR3, the DNA is TGTGCCAGCAGTTATTTCGACAGAGTCTACGAGCAGTACTTC. Translation gives CASSYFDRVYEQYF.